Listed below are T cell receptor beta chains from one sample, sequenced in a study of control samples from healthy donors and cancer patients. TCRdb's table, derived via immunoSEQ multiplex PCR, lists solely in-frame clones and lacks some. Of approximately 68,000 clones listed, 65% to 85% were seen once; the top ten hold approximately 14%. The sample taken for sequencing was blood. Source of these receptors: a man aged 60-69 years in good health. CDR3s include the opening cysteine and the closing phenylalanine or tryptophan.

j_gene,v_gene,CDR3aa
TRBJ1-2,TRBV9,CASSGGQGLLVDYGYTF
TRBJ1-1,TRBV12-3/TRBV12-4,CASSQQLNTEAFF
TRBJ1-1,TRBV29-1,CSVEGQSNTEAFF
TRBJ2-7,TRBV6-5,CASSPTGSYEQYF
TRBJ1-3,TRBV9,CASSEMGSSGNTIYF
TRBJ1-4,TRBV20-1,CSARSEKLFF
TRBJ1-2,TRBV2,CASSLGLAGYGYTF
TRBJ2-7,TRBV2,CATRQGAAYEQYF
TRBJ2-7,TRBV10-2,CASSEGWGTYEQYF
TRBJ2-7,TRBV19,CASSISAGVGYEQYF
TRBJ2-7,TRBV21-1,CASSKEYGTVSSYEQYF
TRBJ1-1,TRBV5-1,CASSSEGETEAFF
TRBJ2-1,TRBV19,CASSGLAVHRANEQFF
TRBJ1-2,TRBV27,CASSLFGRGEGYTF
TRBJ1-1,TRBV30,CAWSETAGWTEAFF
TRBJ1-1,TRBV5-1,CASSFGGLNTEAFF
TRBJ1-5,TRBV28,CASTRQDLNQPQHF
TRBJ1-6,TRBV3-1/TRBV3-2,CASSRRGENSPLHF
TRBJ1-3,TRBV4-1,CASSQEPGGSGNTIYF
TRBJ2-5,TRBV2,CASSEEGVAGETQYF
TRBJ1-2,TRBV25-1,CASSELVGNYGYTF
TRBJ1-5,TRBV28,CASSLSGPNQPQHF
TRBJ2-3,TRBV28,CASSSSWGQPTDTQYF
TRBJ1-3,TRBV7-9,CASSLDRASGNTIYF
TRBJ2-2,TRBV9,CASSAGTALTGELFF
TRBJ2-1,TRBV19,CASSRGLAEDYNEQFF
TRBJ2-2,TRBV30,CAIRPNTGELFF
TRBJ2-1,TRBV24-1,CATSGLTGNNEQFF
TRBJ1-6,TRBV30,CAWRQDYNSPLHF
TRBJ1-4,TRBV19,CASRGNNREREKLFF
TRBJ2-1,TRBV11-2,CASSRGAGGPFEQFF
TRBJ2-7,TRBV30,CAWSWRGSSYEQYF
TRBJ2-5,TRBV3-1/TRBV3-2,CASSVSSKGQKQETQYF
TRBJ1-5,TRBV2,CASSLTPGLGQPQHF
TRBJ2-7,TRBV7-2,CASSLMSTGLHEQYF
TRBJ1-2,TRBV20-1,CSARSGYGYTF
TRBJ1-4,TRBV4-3,CASSQGLNEKLFF
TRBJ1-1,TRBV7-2,CASSQYRSQTEAFF
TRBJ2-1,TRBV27,CASSLLGNEQFF
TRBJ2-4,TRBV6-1,CASSERTSGSGRLAKNIQYF
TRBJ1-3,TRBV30,CAWSVGGSGNTIYF
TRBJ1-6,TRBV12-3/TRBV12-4,CASSLPGATLHF